The T cell receptor beta chain described here comes from a study of cytotoxic CD8 clonotypes in ibrutinib-treated CLL. Overall study: The patients, under 13 relapsed/refractory and approximately 15 treatment-naive, included roughly 17 who were IGHV unmutated.

Of note for this clone: Its target is not known.

There are 13 residues in the CDR3. V lost 4 bases to trimming and J lost 5 bases, with 10 bases between them. Germline V gene data show CDR1 as SGHRS and CDR2 as YFSETQ. Study observations and caveats: Clonality increased with ibrutinib response but returned toward baseline at progression.

Here immunoSEQ multiplex PCR was the method, and the copy in TCRdb shows in-frame clones only, minus some. The data hold 30,000 or so clones, with roughly three quarters observed a single time. V and J are TRBV5-1 and TRBJ1-5, with TRBD1 as a possible D gene (6 bases). The material was PBMCs, obtained after 36 months of ibrutinib treatment. The origin of this receptor is a human donor with chronic lymphocytic leukemia. Here the CDR3 reads CASSLGADQPQHF. Here the CDR3 DNA reads TGCGCCAGCAGCCTGGGGGCAGATCAGCCCCAGCATTTT.